Listed here are 13 T cell receptor beta chains from one sample, sequenced in a study of OX40 agonist ivuxolimab in advanced cancers. Profiled with immunoSEQ multiplex PCR; TCRdb holds only in-frame clones, not every one. The top ten hold more than 0.35% of the sample, which has some 87,000 clones, about 89% seen once. This material consisted of CD4+ or CD8+ T cells sorted from blood, taken in a trial of the OX40 agonist ivuxolimab. Every receptor here comes from an adult with an advanced solid tumor such as melanoma, head and neck, liver or kidney cancer.

The chain is built from TRBV6-1 and TRBJ2-7; 7 bases agree with TRBD1. Losses at the gene ends were 8 bases for V and 5 bases for J; bases not matched to a gene: 15. The CDR3 consists of 15 residues. CDR1 is MNHNS, CDR2 SASEGT, per germline. The chain's CDR3 is CASATHRGHGDEQYF. The CDR3 DNA reads as TGTGCCAGCGCAACCCACAGGGGCCATGGAGACGAGCAGTACTTC.

This clone was detected once. V is TRBV6-6 and J is TRBJ2-2; a possible D gene is TRBD1 (5 bases). Trimming took off 2 bases at V and 8 bases at J, with 12 bases between the two ends. CDR1 and CDR2 (germline): MNHNY, SVGAGI (reference sequence). The length of the CDR3 is 14 residues. The CDR3 DNA reads as TGTGCCAGCAGTTACCAACAGGTCGGAGGGGAGCTGTTTTTT. It is translated as CASSYQQVGGELFF.

The chain is built from TRBV29-1 and TRBJ2-1; D is unresolved. This CDR3 is built from 10 residues. Germline lookup yields CDR1 SQVTM and CDR2 ANQGSEA. V gave up 3 bases and J gave up 4 bases, with 1 base separating them. The CDR3 sequence: CSVEYNEQFF. As DNA, the CDR3 is TGCAGCGTTGAGTACAATGAGCAGTTCTTC.

V is TRBV9 and J is TRBJ2-3; no clear D gene. The CDR3 covers 15 residues. Deletions cut 4 bases from V and 1 base from J, with 13 bases between. CDR1 is SGDLS and CDR2 is YYNGEE in the germline V gene. CDR3 nucleotide sequence: TGTGCCAGCAGCCCCACCCCTACCCGCACAGATACGCAGTATTTT. Translating it yields CASSPTPTRTDTQYF.

The V call is TRBV11-3, the J call TRBJ1-2, with D perhaps matching TRBD1 (5 bases). From germline, CDR1 is SGHNT and CDR2 YENEEA. The CDR3 has 14 residues. V lost 6 bases and J lost 5, with 16 bases in between. CDR3 residues: CASRGGQGLYGYTF. The CDR3 nucleotides read TGTGCCAGCAGGGGGGGTCAGGGACTTTATGGCTACACCTTC.

The chain links TRBV18 to TRBJ1-2; D is perhaps TRBD1 (6 bases). Looked up from germline, CDR1 is KGHSH and CDR2 is LQKENI. CDR3 size: 14 residues. The V end was cut by 2 bases, the J end by 6 bases, with 13 bases between. The CDR3 DNA reads as TGTGCCAGCTCACCAGGGAAACAGGGTGATGGCTACACCTTC. Protein product: CASSPGKQGDGYTF.

The chain uses TRBV4-1 and TRBJ2-7, with 8 positions matching TRBD2. The CDR3 covers 17 residues. The germline gives CDR1 MGHRA, CDR2 YSYEKL. Trimming cost V 0 bases and J 0 bases; bases outside gene matches: 7. As DNA, the CDR3 is TGCGCCAGCAGCCAAGATAATTTGCGGGGGGACTCCTACGAGCAGTACTTC. Translation gives CASSQDNLRGDSYEQYF.

This clone was seen once. The chain joins TRBV9 to TRBJ1-5; unclear D gene. This CDR3 region has 16 residues. Germline CDR1 SGDLS, CDR2 YYNGEE. V was clipped by 4 bases and J by 3 bases, with 17 bases between them. The chain's CDR3 is CASSQGPDPTNQPQHF. The CDR3 nucleotides read TGTGCCAGCAGCCAAGGCCCGGACCCGACCAATCAGCCCCAGCATTTT.

The chain carries TRBV27 and TRBJ2-3; TRBD2 aligns across 10 bases. The CDR3 sequence is 15 residues long. Germline-derived CDR1 and CDR2 are MNHEY and SMNVEV (reference sequence). V lost 9 bases, J lost 4 bases, and 10 bases stayed unmatched. CDR3: CARERSGGNPDTQYF. CDR3 sequence (DNA): TGTGCCAGAGAACGTAGCGGGGGGAATCCAGATACGCAGTATTTT.

CDR3: CASSYEGRNIQYF. The CDR3 nucleotides are TGTGCCAGCAGTTATGAGGGGAGGAACATTCAGTACTTC. The V call is TRBV6-5, the J call TRBJ2-4, with D perhaps matching TRBD2 (6 bases). CDR3 size: 13 residues. V was trimmed by 3 bases and J by 7 bases, leaving 10 bases between them. Per germline, CDR1 MNHEY and CDR2 SVGAGI.

This sequence joins TRBV10-1 and TRBJ2-5; possible D gene TRBD1, 6 bases. The germline CDR1 and CDR2 sequences are WNHNN and SYGVQD (reference sequence). V was cut by 8 bases and J by 5 bases, with 21 bases left in between. This CDR3 region has 15 residues. As DNA, the CDR3 is TGCGCCAGCTCGTCAACGAGGGGGATTGGGGAGACCCAGTACTTC. This translates into CASSSTRGIGETQYF.

J is TRBJ1-1 and V is TRBV6-5; unclear D gene. Trimming removed 0 bases from V and 5 bases from J, with 16 bases in between. Germline V gene data show CDR1 as MNHEY and CDR2 as SVGAGI. The length of the CDR3 is 16 residues. CDR3 sequence: CASSYSAGSRGTEAFF. As DNA, the CDR3 is TGTGCCAGCAGTTACTCAGCCGGGTCCCGAGGGACTGAAGCTTTCTTT.

V usage is TRBV10-3 and J usage is TRBJ2-2; D is ambiguous. CDR3 length: 13 amino acids. CDR1 ENHRY and CDR2 SYGVKD come from the germline V gene. Trimming stripped 7 bases from V and 1 base from J, with 7 bases between. CDR3 residues: CAITQQNTGELFF. The CDR3 DNA is TGTGCCATCACGCAACAGAACACCGGGGAGCTGTTTTTT.